These 14 T cell receptor beta chains were all obtained from the same sample, sequenced in a study of pediatric ulcerative colitis. Clones were sequenced by immunoSEQ multiplex PCR, and TCRdb holds only the in-frame ones, with some missing. The profile shows more than 45,000 clones, about 89% of them singletons. Sequenced input: blood. The source is a boy aged 10-17 years who was a control in a study of pediatric ulcerative colitis.

The chain has TRBV7-5 and TRBJ2-7; the tabulated D call, TRBD1, remains unverified against the DNA. TRBV7-5 is a pseudogene. The CDR3 loop spans 16 amino acids. This chain's CDR3 is CVRRCARGQGLNEQYF. The CDR3 DNA sequence: TGTGTCAGACGGTGTGCTCGGGGACAGGGGTTGAACGAGCAGTACTTC.

CDR3 in amino acids: CASSPRDSATNEKLFF. In nucleotides, the CDR3 is TGTGCCAGCAGTCCCCGGGACAGCGCAACTAATGAAAAACTGTTTTTT. This chain joins TRBV27 and TRBJ1-4; 7 nucleotides line up with TRBD1. The CDR3 spans 16 residues. With V trimmed by 5 bases and J by 0 bases, 6 bases remained unmatched. CDR1 and CDR2 (germline): MNHEY, SMNVEV (reference sequence).

In nucleotides, the CDR3 is TGCAGCCCATGGGGACTAGCGGGACATCACACAGATACGCAGTATTTT. Translating gives CSPWGLAGHHTDTQYF. The chain combines TRBV29-1 with TRBJ2-3; 13 nucleotides align to TRBD2. Germline-derived CDR1 and CDR2 are SQVTM and ANQGSEA. This CDR3 spans 16 amino acids. V lost 8 bases and J lost 2; bases outside the gene matches: 10.

This clone showed up just once. The chain links TRBV28 to TRBJ1-1; 9 bases match TRBD1. This CDR3 is 15 amino acids long. Germline loops: CDR1 MDHEN, CDR2 SYDVKM. The V gene end was trimmed by 5 bases and the J gene end by 1 base; junction bases not matched to a gene: 5. The chain's CDR3 is CASSTSDRGNTEAFF. The CDR3 region has the DNA TGTGCCAGCAGTACCTCGGACAGGGGGAACACTGAAGCTTTCTTT. Variable domain in full (rest from reference TRBV28 and TRBJ1-1): DVKVTQSSRYLVKRTGEKVFLECVQDMDHENMFWYRQDPGLGLRLIYFSYDVKMKEKGDIPEGYSVSREKKERFSLILESASTNQTSMYLCASSTSDRGNTEAFFGQGTRLTVV.

The CDR3, as DNA: TGTGCCTGGAGAAGAAAAACAGGGGGTTATGGCTACACCTTC. As protein: CAWRRKTGGYGYTF. V usage is TRBV30 and J usage is TRBJ1-2, with 8 bases aligning to TRBD1. The V and J ends lost 3 bases and 5 bases, in that order; junction bases with no gene match: 8. The CDR3 runs to 14 residues. Germline V CDR1 and CDR2: GTSNPN, SVGIG (reference sequence). The entire variable domain, with the rest obtained from reference TRBV30 and TRBJ1-2, is as follows: SQTIHQWPATLVQPVGSPLSLECTVEGTSNPNLYWYRQAAGRGLQLLFYSVGIGQISSEVPQNLSASRPQDRQFILSSKKLLLSDSGFYLCAWRRKTGGYGYTFGSGTRLTVV.

This chain links TRBV5-4 with TRBJ1-1, with TRBD1 identical over 8 bases. With 3 bases clipped from V and 3 bases from J, the junction kept 7 bases outside the gene matches. CDR1 is SGHNT, CDR2 YYREEE, per germline (reference sequence). This CDR3 spans 15 amino acids. The CDR3 region has the DNA TGTGCCAGCAGCTCTAAAAAGACAGGGGACACTGAAGCTTTCTTT. The encoded protein is CASSSKKTGDTEAFF. The full variable domain, its missing parts supplied by reference TRBV5-4 and TRBJ1-1, is ETGVTQSPTHLIKTRGQQVTLRCSSQSGHNTVSWYQQALGQGPQFIFQYYREEENGRGNFPPRFSGLQFPNYSSELNVNALELDDSALYLCASSSKKTGDTEAFFGQGTRLTVV.

The J gene is TRBJ2-1, the V gene TRBV5-8, with a weak D call TRBD1 (6 bases). Germline V lookup: CDR1 SGHTS, CDR2 YDEGEE. CDR3 length equals 14 residues. The CDR3 DNA is TGTGCTATCGCCCTGGGGGCCTCCTACAATGAGCAGTTCTTC. This gives the protein CAIALGASYNEQFF.

The chain uses TRBV5-1 and TRBJ2-7; maybe TRBD1 (5 bases). Between the trimmed V and J ends, which lost 4 bases and 0 bases, there was a span of 14 bases. This CDR3 is 15 amino acids long. The V gene's germline CDR1 is SGHRS and CDR2 YFSETQ. This CDR3 reads CASSPGSSSSYEQYF. The CDR3 DNA reads TGCGCCAGCAGCCCAGGGTCCTCAAGCTCCTACGAGCAGTACTTC.

The chain has TRBV19 and TRBJ1-1, with a weak D call TRBD1 (6 bases). From germline, CDR1 is LNHDA and CDR2 SQIVND (reference sequence). V shed 0 bases and J shed 6 bases, with 14 bases lying between them. CDR3 length: 15 residues. The CDR3 sequence is CASSIDPRQVAEAFF. As DNA, the CDR3 is TGTGCCAGTAGTATAGACCCTCGACAGGTCGCTGAAGCTTTCTTT.

The V and J genes are TRBV4-3 and TRBJ1-6; a possible D gene is TRBD1 (6 bases). V was trimmed by 0 bases and J by 3 bases, leaving 12 bases between them. Germline V lookup: CDR1 LGHNA, CDR2 YSLEER. The CDR3 runs to 17 residues. This CDR3 is CASSQDRDTRYNSPLHF. The CDR3 region has the DNA TGCGCCAGCAGCCAAGACCGGGACACCCGCTATAATTCACCCCTCCACTTT.

V is TRBV9 and J is TRBJ1-2, with D unclear. Germline CDR1 SGDLS, CDR2 YYNGEE. CDR3 length: 15 amino acids. Trimming took off 0 bases at V and 2 bases at J, with 11 bases between the two ends. CDR3: CASSVESQVNYGYTF. The CDR3 DNA reads as TGTGCCAGCAGCGTAGAAAGCCAGGTAAACTATGGCTACACCTTC. Together with reference TRBV9 and TRBJ1-2, the CDR3 gives the full variable domain: DSGVTQTPKHLITATGQRVTLRCSPRSGDLSVYWYQQSLDQGLQFLIQYYNGEERAKGNILERFSAQQFPDLHSELNLSSLELGDSALYFCASSVESQVNYGYTFGSGTRLTVV.

This clone was recorded once. J is TRBJ2-7 and V is TRBV19, with 8 bases lining up with TRBD1. With 8 bases clipped from V and 2 bases from J, the junction kept 5 bases outside the gene matches. Germline V gene sequence: CDR1 LNHDA, CDR2 SQIVND (reference sequence). There are 13 residues in the CDR3. CDR3 coding DNA: TGTGCCAGTGGCCGGGACAGGACCTACGAGCAGTACTTC. The encoded protein is CASGRDRTYEQYF.

The V call is TRBV7-2, the J call TRBJ1-1; D is unresolved. Trimming stripped 1 base from V and 0 bases from J, with 3 bases between. The CDR3 length is 13 residues. Per germline, CDR1 SGHTA and CDR2 FQGNSA. The CDR3 coding sequence is TGTGCCAGCAGCTTAGTAGTGAACACTGAAGCTTTCTTT. This gives the protein CASSLVVNTEAFF.

Comment on this clone: The germline gene is not matched at one end of the junction; a read error may be the cause. The sample has other DNA sequences that encode this CDR3 too. The rearrangement uses TRBV7-8 and TRBJ1-2, with TRBD1 as a possible D gene (6 bases). The CDR3 is 12 amino acids. From germline, CDR1 is SGHVS and CDR2 FQNEAQ. CDR3 sequence: CASSLIQGRGTF. In nucleotides, the CDR3 is TGTGCCAGCAGCCTTATACAGGGAAGGGGCACTTTC. The full variable domain, completed using reference TRBV7-8 and TRBJ1-2, is GAGVSQSPRYKVAKRGQDVALRCDPISGHVSLFWYQQALGQGPEFLTYFQNEAQLDKSGLPSDRFFAERPEGSVSTLKIQRTQQEDSAVYLCASSLIQGRGTFGSGTRLTVV.